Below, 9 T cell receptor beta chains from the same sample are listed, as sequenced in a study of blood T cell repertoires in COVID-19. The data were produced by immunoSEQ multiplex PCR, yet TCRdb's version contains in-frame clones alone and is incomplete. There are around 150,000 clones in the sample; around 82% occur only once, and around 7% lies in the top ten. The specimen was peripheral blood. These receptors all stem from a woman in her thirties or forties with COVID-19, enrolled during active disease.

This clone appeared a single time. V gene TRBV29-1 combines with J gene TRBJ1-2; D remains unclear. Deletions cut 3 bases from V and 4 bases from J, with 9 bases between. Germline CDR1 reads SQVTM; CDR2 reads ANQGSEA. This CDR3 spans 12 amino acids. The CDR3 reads CSVDGRSYGYTF. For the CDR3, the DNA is TGCAGCGTTGACGGCCGGAGCTATGGCTACACCTTC.

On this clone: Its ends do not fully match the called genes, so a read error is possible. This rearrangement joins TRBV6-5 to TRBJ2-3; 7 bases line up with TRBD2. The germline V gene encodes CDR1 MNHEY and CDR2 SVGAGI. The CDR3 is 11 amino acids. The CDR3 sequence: CASSRDYTRYF. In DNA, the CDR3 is TGTGCCAGCAGCCGGGACTATACGCGGTATTTT.

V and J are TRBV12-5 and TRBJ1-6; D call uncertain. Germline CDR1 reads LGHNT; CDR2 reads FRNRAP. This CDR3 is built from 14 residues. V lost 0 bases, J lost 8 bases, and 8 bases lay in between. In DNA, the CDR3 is TGTGCTAGTGGTTTGGTTGCGGATGATTCACCCCTCCACTTT. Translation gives CASGLVADDSPLHF.

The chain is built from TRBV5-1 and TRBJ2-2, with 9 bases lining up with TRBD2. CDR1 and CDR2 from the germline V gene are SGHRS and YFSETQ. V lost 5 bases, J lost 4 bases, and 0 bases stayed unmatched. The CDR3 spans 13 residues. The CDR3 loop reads CASRLAGTGELFF. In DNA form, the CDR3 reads TGCGCCAGCAGACTAGCGGGCACCGGGGAGCTGTTTTTT.

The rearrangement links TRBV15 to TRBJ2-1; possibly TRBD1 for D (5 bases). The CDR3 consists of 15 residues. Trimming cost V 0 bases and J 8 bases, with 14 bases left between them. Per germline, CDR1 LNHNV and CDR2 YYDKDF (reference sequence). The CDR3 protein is CATSRDAAGRDEQFF. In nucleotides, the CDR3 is TGTGCCACCAGCAGAGATGCGGCAGGGCGAGATGAGCAGTTCTTC.

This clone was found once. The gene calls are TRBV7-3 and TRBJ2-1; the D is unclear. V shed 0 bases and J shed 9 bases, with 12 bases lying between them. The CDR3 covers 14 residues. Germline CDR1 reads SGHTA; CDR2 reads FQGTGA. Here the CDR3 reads CASSLTSTGGEQFF. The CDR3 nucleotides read TGTGCCAGCAGCTTAACGTCCACGGGTGGTGAGCAGTTCTTC.

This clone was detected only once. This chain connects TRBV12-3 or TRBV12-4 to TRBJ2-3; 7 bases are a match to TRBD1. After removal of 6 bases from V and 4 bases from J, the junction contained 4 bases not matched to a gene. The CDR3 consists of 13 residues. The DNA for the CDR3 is TGTGCCAGCAGGAGGGGACAGTCAGATACGCAGTATTTT. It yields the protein CASRRGQSDTQYF.

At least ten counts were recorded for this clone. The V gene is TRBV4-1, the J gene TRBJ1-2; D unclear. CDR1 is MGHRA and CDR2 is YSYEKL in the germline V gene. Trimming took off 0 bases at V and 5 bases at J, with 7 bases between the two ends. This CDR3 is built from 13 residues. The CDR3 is CASSQDYVYGYTF. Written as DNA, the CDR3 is TGCGCCAGCAGCCAAGATTATGTTTATGGCTACACCTTC.

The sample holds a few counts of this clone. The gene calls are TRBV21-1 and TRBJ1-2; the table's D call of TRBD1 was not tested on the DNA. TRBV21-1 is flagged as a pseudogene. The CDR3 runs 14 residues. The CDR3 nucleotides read TGTGCCAGCAGCAAAACGCGACAGGGCCATGGCTACACCTTC. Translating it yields CASSKTRQGHGYTF.